These 19 T cell receptor beta chains originate from one sample sequenced in a study of OX40 agonist ivuxolimab in advanced cancers. Assay used: immunoSEQ multiplex PCR; TCRdb lists only in-frame clones, some missing. The data show more than 50,000 clones, approximately 90% seen once. Sequenced material: CD4+ or CD8+ T cells sorted from blood, taken in a trial of the OX40 agonist ivuxolimab. These receptors were taken from an adult with an advanced solid tumor such as melanoma, head and neck, liver or kidney cancer.

The J gene is TRBJ1-5, the V gene TRBV19; TRBD1 is a possible D gene (6 bases). Germline-derived CDR1 and CDR2 are LNHDA and SQIVND (reference sequence). The CDR3 sequence is 15 residues long. V lost 3 bases and J lost 7, with 16 bases in between. The CDR3: CASSIFGAGTQPQHF. The CDR3 coding sequence is TGTGCCAGTAGTATTTTCGGTGCGGGGACACAGCCCCAGCATTTT.

In its sample, this clone was seen a few times. This rearrangement joins TRBV9 to TRBJ2-5; no firm D call. The germline V and J ends were trimmed by 4 bases and 5 bases, with 18 bases remaining between them. Looked up from germline, CDR1 is SGDLS and CDR2 is YYNGEE. The CDR3 has 15 amino acids. The CDR3 DNA reads as TGTGCCAGCAGCCCCGGACGCATCCTTTGGGAGACCCAGTACTTC. This sequence encodes CASSPGRILWETQYF.

This CDR3 is CASSFEGSGEQYF. The DNA of the CDR3 is TGTGCCAGCAGCTTCGAAGGGTCGGGCGAGCAGTACTTC. The chain joins TRBV13 to TRBJ2-7; D uncertain. The CDR3 totals 13 residues. Germline CDR1 reads PRHDT; CDR2 reads FYEKMQ (reference sequence). Trimming took off 3 bases at V and 6 bases at J, with 12 bases between the two ends.

This chain connects TRBV19 to TRBJ1-6; 10 bases match TRBD1. This CDR3 has 12 amino acids. Trimming took 10 bases from V and 10 from J; bases not matched to a gene: 4. The germline V gene has CDR1 LNHDA and CDR2 SQIVND (reference sequence). CDR3 sequence: CATRTGGSPLHF. CDR3 nucleotides: TGTGCCACCCGGACAGGGGGATCACCCCTCCACTTT.

This rearrangement joins TRBV2 to TRBJ1-2; possible D gene TRBD1, 5 bases. Trimming removed 0 bases at V and 7 bases at J, with 15 bases between. CDR1 SNHLY and CDR2 FYNNEI come from the germline V gene. The CDR3 loop spans 15 amino acids. DNA of the CDR3: TGTGCCAGCAGTGAAGCGCTGGGGACTGGAAGTGGCTACACCTTC. Its translation is CASSEALGTGSGYTF.

The chain joins TRBV5-1 to TRBJ2-7, with D tentatively TRBD1 or TRBD2 (5 bases each). Germline assignment: CDR1 SGHRS and CDR2 YFSETQ. The CDR3 is 14 amino acids. The V gene lost 4 bases and the J gene lost 2 bases, with 13 bases spanning the gap. CDR3: CASSPRDGPYEQYF. CDR3 nucleotide sequence: TGCGCCAGCAGCCCCCGGGACGGACCCTACGAGCAGTACTTC.

The chain carries TRBV12-5 and TRBJ2-1, with 15 bases matching TRBD2. The CDR3 runs to 19 residues. Germline V gene lookup returns CDR1 LGHNT and CDR2 FRNRAP. V lost 2 bases and J lost 9; bases outside the gene matches: 14. The CDR3 is CASGLPPGLAGGLLGEQFF. The CDR3, as DNA: TGTGCTAGTGGTTTGCCTCCCGGACTAGCGGGGGGGCTCTTGGGTGAGCAGTTCTTC.

CDR3 residues: CASSYGVLEANYGYTF. CDR3 DNA: TGTGCCAGCAGTTACGGGGTCTTGGAAGCTAACTATGGCTACACCTTC. V is TRBV6-6 and J is TRBJ1-2; D unclear. The CDR3 covers 16 residues. V was shortened by 2 bases and J by 0 bases, with 13 bases between the two germline ends. Germline loops: CDR1 MNHNY, CDR2 SVGAGI (reference sequence).

The chain is built from TRBV7-9 and TRBJ2-1; TRBD1 aligns across 7 bases. With 5 bases clipped from V and 4 bases from J, the junction kept 2 bases outside the gene matches. The CDR3 consists of 13 residues. The V gene's germline CDR1 is SEHNR and CDR2 FQNEAQ (reference sequence). CDR3 bases: TGTGCCAGCAGCGTGACAGGGTACAATGAGCAGTTCTTC. Its protein is CASSVTGYNEQFF.

The V gene is TRBV19, the J gene TRBJ2-7; no definite D call. Between the trimmed V and J ends, which lost 1 base and 2 bases, there was a span of 12 bases. Per germline, CDR1 LNHDA and CDR2 SQIVND (reference sequence). The CDR3 has 15 amino acids. CDR3 nucleotide sequence: TGTGCCAGTAGTATAGTGCAAGGCCCAACCTACGAGCAGTACTTC. Residues: CASSIVQGPTYEQYF.

The chain links TRBV28 to TRBJ1-6; D call uncertain. Germline V gene lookup returns CDR1 MDHEN and CDR2 SYDVKM. CDR3 length: 13 amino acids. V was pared by 5 bases and J by 7 bases, with 9 bases between. This chain's CDR3 is CASSPPLNSPLHF. CDR3 nucleotides: TGTGCCAGCAGTCCGCCCCTAAATTCACCCCTCCACTTT.

The chain combines TRBV27 with TRBJ1-6; 10 nucleotides agree with TRBD1. This CDR3 comprises 15 residues. Trimming at V came to 5 bases and at J to 14 bases, leaving 12 bases not matched to a gene. Germline CDR1 is MNHEY and CDR2 is SMNVEV (reference sequence). This CDR3 reads CASSPGTGEYSTLHF. The CDR3 DNA reads as TGTGCCAGCAGTCCTGGGACAGGGGAGTATAGCACCCTCCACTTT.

The V call is TRBV15, the J call TRBJ2-2, with TRBD1 identical over 11 bases. CDR1 is LNHNV, CDR2 YYDKDF, per germline (reference sequence). The CDR3 is made up of 14 amino acids. V shed 8 bases and J 5 bases; nucleotides not matched to a gene: 4. The CDR3 sequence: CATGGTGGTGELFF. DNA of the CDR3: TGTGCCACCGGCGGGACAGGGGGAACCGGGGAGCTGTTTTTT. The whole variable domain, filled in from reference TRBV15 and TRBJ2-2, reads DAMVIQNPRYQVTQFGKPVTLSCSQTLNHNVMYWYQQKSSQAPKLLFHYYDKDFNNEADTPDNFQSRRPNTSFCFLDIRSPGLGDTAMYLCATGGTGGTGELFFGEGSRLTVL.

The chain combines TRBV2 with TRBJ1-1; D is possibly TRBD1 (5 bases). Trimming cost V 5 bases and J 1 base, with 8 bases left between them. Germline V lookup: CDR1 SNHLY, CDR2 FYNNEI. This CDR3 comprises 13 residues. CDR3: CASSSGENTEAFF. In DNA form, the CDR3 reads TGTGCCAGCAGTTCGGGGGAGAACACTGAAGCTTTCTTT.

The chain employs TRBV14 and TRBJ2-5; 9 bases are a match to TRBD2. V lost 1 base, J lost 5 bases, and 11 bases stayed unmatched. Germline V gene data show CDR1 as SGHDN and CDR2 as FVKESK. This CDR3 region has 17 residues. The CDR3: CASSQGTAGGILETQYF. As DNA, the CDR3 is TGTGCCAGCAGCCAAGGAACAGCGGGGGGAATTCTTGAGACCCAGTACTTC. Filled out from reference TRBV14 and TRBJ2-5, the complete variable domain reads EAGVTQFPSHSVIEKGQTVTLRCDPISGHDNLYWYRRVMGKEIKFLLHFVKESKQDESGMPNNRFLAERTGGTYSTLKVQPAELEDSGVYFCASSQGTAGGILETQYFGPGTRLLVL.

The chain is built from TRBV27 and TRBJ2-3; 7 bases match TRBD1. Germline V gene lookup returns CDR1 MNHEY and CDR2 SMNVEV (reference sequence). The CDR3 runs 12 residues. With 6 bases clipped from V and 6 bases from J, the junction kept 3 bases outside the gene matches. CDR3 sequence reads: CASRKQGDTQYF. In DNA form, the CDR3 reads TGTGCCAGCAGGAAACAGGGGGATACGCAGTATTTT.

This clone has only one observation. This chain joins TRBV11-2 and TRBJ1-5, with unresolved D. The CDR3 extends over 13 amino acids. Trimming shortened V by 0 bases and J by 6 bases, and 6 bases separated the two germline ends. Per the germline V gene, CDR1 is SGHAT and CDR2 is FQNNGV. The CDR3 loop reads CASSLESGQPQHF. Here the CDR3 DNA reads TGTGCCAGCAGCTTAGAGAGTGGTCAGCCCCAGCATTTT.

In its sample, this clone is medium-sized. The V call is TRBV5-1, the J call TRBJ1-6; unclear D gene. V was pared by 0 bases and J by 9 bases, with 16 bases between. The CDR3 covers 16 residues. Germline assignment: CDR1 SGHRS and CDR2 YFSETQ. The CDR3 DNA reads as TGCGCCAGCAGCTTGGATTTGTCCGCCGCGGGTTCACCCCTCCACTTT. Its translation is CASSLDLSAAGSPLHF.

The chain couples TRBV7-2 to TRBJ1-1; no definite D call. This CDR3 is 14 amino acids long. The germline CDR1 and CDR2 sequences are SGHTA and FQGNSA. V lost 3 bases to trimming and J lost 3 bases, with 11 bases between them. The DNA for the CDR3 is TGTGCCAGCAGCTTCGGAACAGAATACACTGAAGCTTTCTTT. Protein: CASSFGTEYTEAFF.